The 9 T cell receptor beta chains below come from one sample, sequenced in a study of blood T cell repertoires in COVID-19. The method was immunoSEQ multiplex PCR; TCRdb's version includes in-frame clones alone and lacks a portion of them. The repertoire consists of fewer than 130,000 clones, with nearly 90% occurring once and the leading ten covering approximately 4.8%. The sequenced sample consisted of peripheral blood. These receptors were obtained from a human donor in a cohort sampled during active COVID-19.

The J gene is TRBJ2-3, the V gene TRBV5-4; maybe TRBD2 (6 bases). V lost 4 bases and J 2 bases, leaving 17 bases between the germline ends. The germline CDR1 and CDR2 sequences are SGHNT and YYREEE (reference sequence). There are 16 residues in the CDR3. The CDR3 loop is CASSPAFSGDTDTQYF. The CDR3 DNA follows: TGTGCCAGCAGCCCGGCATTTAGCGGAGACACAGATACGCAGTATTTT.

The count of this clone is one. This chain links TRBV19 with TRBJ2-7; 8 bases map to TRBD2. V was clipped by 4 bases and J by 4 bases; unmatched bases: 12. The length of the CDR3 is 16 residues. Germline CDR1 reads LNHDA; CDR2 reads SQIVND (reference sequence). As DNA, the CDR3 is TGTGCCAGTAGTAAGACTAGCGCCGCAAAGGTTTACGAGCAGTACTTC. Translated, it gives CASSKTSAAKVYEQYF.

The chain employs TRBV10-3 and TRBJ2-7; D perhaps matches TRBD2 (6 bases). The V and J ends lost 7 bases and 5 bases respectively, with 12 bases between them. CDR1 ENHRY and CDR2 SYGVKD come from the germline V gene. CDR3 length: 12 amino acids. CDR3 sequence (DNA): TGTGCCATCACCGGGGGTTTCGACGAGCAGTACTTC. This encodes CAITGGFDEQYF.

The chain has TRBV10-2 and TRBJ1-5; 7 bases are shared with TRBD1. The length of the CDR3 is 13 residues. Per germline, CDR1 WSHSY and CDR2 SAAADI. V shed 8 bases, J shed 4 bases, and the junction held 5 bases outside the gene matches. CDR3 in amino acids: CASGDSLNQPQHF. DNA for the CDR3: TGCGCCAGCGGGGACAGCTTGAATCAGCCCCAGCATTTT.

V usage is TRBV5-1 and J usage is TRBJ1-1; TRBD1 is a possible D gene (6 bases). Germline CDR1 SGHRS, CDR2 YFSETQ. The CDR3 covers 14 residues. V gave up 3 bases and J gave up 6 bases, with 15 bases separating them. The CDR3 here is CASSSGQFVAEAFF. The CDR3 nucleotides read TGCGCCAGCAGCTCGGGACAATTTGTGGCTGAAGCTTTCTTT.

This clone was observed a handful of times. The chain couples TRBV7-8 to TRBJ2-1; 8 bases agree with TRBD2. The CDR3 spans 17 residues. Trimming removed 5 bases from V and 1 base from J; junction bases left unmatched: 10. Germline CDR1 and CDR2: SGHVS and FQNEAQ. CDR3 DNA sequence: TGTGCCAGCAGCCGACTTACTATAGCGGGATCCTACAATGAGCAGTTCTTC. Protein sequence: CASSRLTIAGSYNEQFF.

This chain connects TRBV4-1 to TRBJ1-5; 9 positions agree with TRBD1. J lost 6 bases, V lost 4 bases, and 7 bases had no gene match. The CDR3 extends over 15 amino acids. Looked up from germline, CDR1 is MGHRA and CDR2 is YSYEKL. CDR3 amino acids: CASSPISTGGQPQHF. Here the CDR3 DNA reads TGCGCCAGCAGCCCCATTTCGACAGGGGGTCAGCCCCAGCATTTT.

Here the CDR3 reads CASSDLRTGEGPQHF. The CDR3 nucleotides are TGTGCCAGCAGTGACCTCAGGACAGGGGAAGGGCCCCAGCATTTT. V and J are TRBV6-1 and TRBJ1-5; 9 bases are a match to TRBD1. Trimming at V came to 3 bases and at J to 9 bases, leaving 9 bases not matched to a gene. CDR1 is MNHNS and CDR2 is SASEGT in the germline V gene. The CDR3 runs to 15 residues.

The V gene is TRBV27, the J gene TRBJ2-1, with 8 bases fitting TRBD2. Germline assignment: CDR1 MNHEY and CDR2 SMNVEV (reference sequence). The CDR3 is made up of 15 amino acids. With V trimmed by 5 bases and J by 9 bases, 12 bases remained unmatched. CDR3 sequence: CASSPGGAGEREQFF. The CDR3 DNA follows: TGTGCCAGCAGTCCCGGGGGGGCCGGGGAGCGTGAGCAGTTCTTC.